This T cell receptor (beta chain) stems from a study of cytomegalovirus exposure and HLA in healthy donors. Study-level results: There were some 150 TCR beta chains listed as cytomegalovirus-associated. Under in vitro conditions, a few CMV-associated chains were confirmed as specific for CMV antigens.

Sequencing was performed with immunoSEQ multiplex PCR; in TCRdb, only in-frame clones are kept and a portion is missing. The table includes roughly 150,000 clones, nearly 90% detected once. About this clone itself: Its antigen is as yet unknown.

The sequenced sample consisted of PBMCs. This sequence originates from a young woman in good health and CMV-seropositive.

CDR3 bases: TGTGCCAGCAGCGTGCTTAGCGGGGGGAGGACAGATACGCAGTATTTT. Its translation is CASSVLSGGRTDTQYF. V and J are TRBV9 and TRBJ2-3, with 10 nucleotides matching TRBD2. V was pared by 2 bases and J by 3 bases, with 6 bases of the junction left unmatched. There are 16 residues in the CDR3. In germline, CDR1 is SGDLS, CDR2 YYNGEE.